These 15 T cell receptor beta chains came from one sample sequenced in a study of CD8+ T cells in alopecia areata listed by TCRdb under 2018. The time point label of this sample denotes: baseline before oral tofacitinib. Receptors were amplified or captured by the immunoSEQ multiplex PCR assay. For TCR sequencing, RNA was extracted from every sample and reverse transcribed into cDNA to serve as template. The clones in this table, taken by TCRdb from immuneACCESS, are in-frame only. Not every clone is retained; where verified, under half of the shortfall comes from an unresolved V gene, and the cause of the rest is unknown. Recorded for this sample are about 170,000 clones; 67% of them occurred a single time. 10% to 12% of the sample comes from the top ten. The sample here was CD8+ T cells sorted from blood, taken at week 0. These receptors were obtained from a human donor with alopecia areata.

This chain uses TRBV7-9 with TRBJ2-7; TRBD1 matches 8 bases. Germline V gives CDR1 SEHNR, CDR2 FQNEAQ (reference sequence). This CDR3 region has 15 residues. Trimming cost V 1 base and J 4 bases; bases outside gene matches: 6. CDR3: CASSLGPQGAYEQYF. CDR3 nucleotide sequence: TGTGCCAGCAGCTTAGGCCCGCAGGGGGCTTACGAGCAGTACTTC.

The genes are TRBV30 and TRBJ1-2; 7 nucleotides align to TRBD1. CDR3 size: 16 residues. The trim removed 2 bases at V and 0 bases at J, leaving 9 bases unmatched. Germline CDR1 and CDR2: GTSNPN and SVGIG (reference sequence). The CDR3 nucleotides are TGTGCCTGGAGTCCCACAGGGGACTGGGCTAACTATGGCTACACCTTC. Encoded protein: CAWSPTGDWANYGYTF.

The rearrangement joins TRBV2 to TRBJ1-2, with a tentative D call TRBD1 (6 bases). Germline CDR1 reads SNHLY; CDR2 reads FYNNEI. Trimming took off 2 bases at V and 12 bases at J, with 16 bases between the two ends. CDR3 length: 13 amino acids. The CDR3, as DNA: TGTGCCAGCAGTGAAAGGGACACTCCTAAGGACACCTTC. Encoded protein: CASSERDTPKDTF.

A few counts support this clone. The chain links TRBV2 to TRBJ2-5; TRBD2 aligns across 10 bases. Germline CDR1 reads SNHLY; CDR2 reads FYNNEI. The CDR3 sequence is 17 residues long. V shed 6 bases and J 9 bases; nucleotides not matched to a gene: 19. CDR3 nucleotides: TGTGCCAGCAGCCACACTAGCGGGGACCCTTCTACGGGGGCCCAGTACTTC. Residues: CASSHTSGDPSTGAQYF.

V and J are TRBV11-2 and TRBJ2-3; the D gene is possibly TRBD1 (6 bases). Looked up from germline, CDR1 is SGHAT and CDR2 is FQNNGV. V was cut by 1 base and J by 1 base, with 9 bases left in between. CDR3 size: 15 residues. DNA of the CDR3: TGTGCCAGCAGCTTAGGGAGACAGGGCACAGATACGCAGTATTTT. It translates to CASSLGRQGTDTQYF.

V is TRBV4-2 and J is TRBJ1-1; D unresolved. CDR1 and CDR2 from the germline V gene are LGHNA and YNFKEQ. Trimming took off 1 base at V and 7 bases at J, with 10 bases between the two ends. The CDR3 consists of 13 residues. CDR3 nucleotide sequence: TGTGCCAGCAGCCAAGGGGATGGGGATGAAGCTTTCTTT. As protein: CASSQGDGDEAFF.

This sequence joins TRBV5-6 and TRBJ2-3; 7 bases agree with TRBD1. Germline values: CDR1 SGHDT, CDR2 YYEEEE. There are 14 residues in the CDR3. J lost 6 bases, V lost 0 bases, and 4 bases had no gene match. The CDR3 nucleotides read TGTGCCAGCAGCTTGGGGACAGGTTCCGATACGCAGTATTTT. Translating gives CASSLGTGSDTQYF.

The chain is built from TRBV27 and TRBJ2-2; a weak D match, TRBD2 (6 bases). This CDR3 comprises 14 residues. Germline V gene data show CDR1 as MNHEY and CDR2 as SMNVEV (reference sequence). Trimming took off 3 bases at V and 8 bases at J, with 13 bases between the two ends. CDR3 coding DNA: TGTGCCAGCAGTTTGGGACTGGGGACGGGGGAGCTGTTTTTT. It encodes CASSLGLGTGELFF.

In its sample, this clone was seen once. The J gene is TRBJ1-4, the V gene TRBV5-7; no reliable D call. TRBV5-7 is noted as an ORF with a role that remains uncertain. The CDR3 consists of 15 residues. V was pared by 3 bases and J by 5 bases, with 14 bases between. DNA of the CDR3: TGTGCCAGCAGCTCGGGTCCGGGCAGAAATGAAAAACTGTTTTTT. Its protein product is CASSSGPGRNEKLFF.

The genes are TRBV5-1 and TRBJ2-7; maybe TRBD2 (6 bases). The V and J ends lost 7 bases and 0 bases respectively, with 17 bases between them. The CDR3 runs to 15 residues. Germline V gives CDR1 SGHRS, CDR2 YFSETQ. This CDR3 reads CASASTRDFSYEQYF. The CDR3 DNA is TGCGCCAGCGCCAGTACTCGGGACTTCTCCTACGAGCAGTACTTC.

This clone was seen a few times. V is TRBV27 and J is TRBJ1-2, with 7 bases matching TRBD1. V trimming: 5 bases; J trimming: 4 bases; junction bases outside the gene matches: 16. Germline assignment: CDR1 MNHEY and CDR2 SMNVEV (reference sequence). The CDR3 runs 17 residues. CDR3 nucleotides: TGTGCCAGCAGTCCTGCCGGGACAGACAATACGCTCTATGGCTACACCTTC. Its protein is CASSPAGTDNTLYGYTF.

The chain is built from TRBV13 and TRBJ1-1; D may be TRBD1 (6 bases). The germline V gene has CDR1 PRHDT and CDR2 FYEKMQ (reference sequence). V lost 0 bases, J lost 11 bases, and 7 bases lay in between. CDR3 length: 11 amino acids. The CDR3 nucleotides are TGTGCCAGCAGCTTAGGCCAGGGGGCTTTCTTT. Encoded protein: CASSLGQGAFF.

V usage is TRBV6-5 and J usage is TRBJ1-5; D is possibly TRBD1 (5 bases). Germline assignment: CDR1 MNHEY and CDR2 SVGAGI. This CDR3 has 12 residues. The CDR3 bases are TGTGCGACCTCCCGAGGGGTAGGGCCCCAGCATTTT. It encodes CATSRGVGPQHF.

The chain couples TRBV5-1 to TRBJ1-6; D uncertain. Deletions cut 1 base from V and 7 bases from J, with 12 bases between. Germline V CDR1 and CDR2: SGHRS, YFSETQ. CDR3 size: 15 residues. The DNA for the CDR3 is TGCGCCAGCAGCTTGTACGCTGAATTAAATTCACCCCTCCACTTT. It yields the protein CASSLYAELNSPLHF.

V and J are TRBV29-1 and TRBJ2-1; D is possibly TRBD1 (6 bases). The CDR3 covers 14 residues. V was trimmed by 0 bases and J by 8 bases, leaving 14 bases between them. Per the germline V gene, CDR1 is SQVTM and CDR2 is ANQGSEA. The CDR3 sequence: CSVEENRVPYEQFF. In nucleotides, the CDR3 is TGCAGCGTTGAAGAAAACAGGGTCCCGTATGAGCAGTTCTTC.